This section outlines one TCR beta chain sequence together with its context. Its antigen is still unknown. Trimming removed 1 base from V and 0 bases from J, with 3 bases in between. Looked up from germline, CDR1 is LNHDA and CDR2 is SQIVND (reference sequence). This CDR3 region has 13 residues. This sample is part of a study of CD8+CD57+ T cells in acquired aplastic anemia. Background on the study: DNA per sorted CD4+ or CD8+ sample ranged about 0.17 to 27.4 ug, averaging about 3 ug.

Points from the study as a whole: CD8+ Simpson's diversity did not differ significantly between patients and controls.

TCR beta VDJ and CDR3 were profiled, and genomic DNA was the template. TCRdb redid the calling of the reads with MiXCR, one entry per CDR3 protein. The profile shows some 280,000 distinct CDR3 sequences, around 60% of them singletons. This TCR was recovered from a human donor with severe aplastic anemia or a healthy control (not recorded which). The chain links TRBV19 to TRBJ1-2, with D uncertain. Source material: sorted CD4+, CD8+, or CD8+CD57+ T cells (not recorded which) from PBMCs. The CDR3: CASSIVPNYGYTF. The CDR3 nucleotides read TGTGCCAGTAGTATAGTCCCTAACTATGGCTACACCTTC.